What follows is one T cell receptor (beta chain) and its context. Its target is unknown. Clones were sequenced by immunoSEQ multiplex PCR, and TCRdb holds only the in-frame ones, with some missing. The sample records 4,500 to 6,500 clones, about 80% being singletons. Germline CDR1 MNHEY, CDR2 SVGAGI. This CDR3 region has 14 residues. The ends were cut back, 0 bases at V and 3 bases at J, with 6 bases in the middle. These data are taken from a study of immune evolution from preneoplasia to lung adenocarcinoma. Findings and caveats of the study: Normal lung had highest clonality; later lesions appeared denser, more diverse. Normal lung had the highest top T cell clone frequencies.

Resections took place in Japan or China from about 2013 to 2017. Two lung cancer pathologists independently confirmed each histologic diagnosis. The source is a person aged 50-69 years with lung adenocarcinoma. This chain joins TRBV6-5 and TRBJ1-5; D ambiguous. The sequenced sample consisted of FFPE normal lung tissue adjacent to the tumor. CDR3 sequence reads: CASSYSSVNQPQHF. DNA for the CDR3: TGTGCCAGCAGTTACTCTTCGGTCAATCAGCCCCAGCATTTT.